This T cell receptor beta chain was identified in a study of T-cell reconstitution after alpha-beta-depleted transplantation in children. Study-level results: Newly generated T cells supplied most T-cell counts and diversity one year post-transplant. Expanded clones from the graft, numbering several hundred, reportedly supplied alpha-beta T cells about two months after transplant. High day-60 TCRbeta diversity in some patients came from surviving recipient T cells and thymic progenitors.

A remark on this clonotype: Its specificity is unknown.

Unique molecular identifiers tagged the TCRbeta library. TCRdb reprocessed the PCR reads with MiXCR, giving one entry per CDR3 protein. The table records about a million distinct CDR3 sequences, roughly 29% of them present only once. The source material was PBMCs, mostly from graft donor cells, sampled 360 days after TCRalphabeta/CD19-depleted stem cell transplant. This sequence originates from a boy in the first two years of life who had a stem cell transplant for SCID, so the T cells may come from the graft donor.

The CDR3 DNA reads TGCAGTGCTAGTAATTGGCAGCGTGCAACTAATGAAAAACTGTTTTTT. This gives the protein CSASNWQRATNEKLFF. V and J are TRBV20-1 and TRBJ1-4; D is undetermined. V shed 3 bases and J shed 0 bases, with 14 bases lying between them. The CDR3 sequence is 16 residues long. Looked up from germline, CDR1 is DFQATT and CDR2 is SNEGSKA (reference sequence).